The T cell receptor beta chain described here comes from a study of cytomegalovirus exposure and HLA in healthy donors. Turning to the study itself: The roughly 700 first-cohort repertoires shared a platform with the 110 or so validation repertoires, as reported in a later analysis. The study's findings and limits: Clusters of TCRs from the first cohort tended to co-occur in the roughly 120 validation repertoires (as a later analysis found).

Measured with immunoSEQ multiplex PCR; TCRdb has only the in-frame clones, and not every one. The top ten hold roughly 1% of the sample, which has 200,000 or so clones, under 95% seen once. Comments on this clone: The antigen is not known.

The sequencing input was PBMCs. The clonotype was recovered from a woman aged 18-29 years in good health and CMV-seronegative.

The CDR3 spells CSGLSSYEQYF. The CDR3 DNA follows: TGCAGCGGACTGTCCTCCTACGAGCAGTACTTC. This sequence joins TRBV29-1 and TRBJ2-7; D remains ambiguous. Deletions cut 7 bases from V and 0 bases from J, with 7 bases between. The CDR3 length is 11 residues. CDR1 is SQVTM and CDR2 is ANQGSEA in the germline V gene.